What follows is one TCR beta chain and its context. Its binding antigen is unknown. No much larger clonotype is one base removed from it; base qualities were not supplied. The sample belongs to a study of beta chain features in type 1 diabetes (dated by TCRdb to 2017 to 2018). With regard to the full study: No differences in mean age, gender distribution, total cell number or subset yield were found between patients and healthy donors. Regulatory and stem cell-like memory subsets were isolated from only 8 patients and about 8 healthy donors, whereas naive and central memory subsets came from all 30 or so donors. A total of 90 million to 130 million sorted cells were examined across all samples, and a strong correlation was observed between cell number per subset and RNA yield. The study compared TCRB repertoires of sorted circulating CD4+ T cell subsets between recently diagnosed type 1 diabetes patients and matched healthy donors. Study-wide findings and limitations: Naive, central memory and regulatory TCRB repertoires appeared to be more similar among patients than among healthy donors. Shorter templates might have been favored by PCR, but patient and control samples were amplified and corrected together, so both groups would have been affected equally by any skew. Only small numbers of individuals were included in the HLA sub-analyses, which left unresolved whether HLA type had any influence on TCRB rearrangement. Sequencing cDNA rather than genomic DNA could over-represent highly expressing activated cells, although activation and CD3 levels did not differ between groups. Fewer insertions and more nucleotide deletions at VDJ recombination sites were observed in patients with type 1 diabetes, implying thymic rearrangement abnormalities. Type 1 diabetes patients showed a moderate but significant shortening of TCRB CDR3 length in all four CD4+ subsets.

The High Capacity cDNA Reverse Transcription Kit was used to reverse transcribe all of the isolated RNA, meaning that expressed TCRB transcripts were what got sequenced. Deep immunoSEQ sequencing was performed on naive, central memory and regulatory T cell samples, with an average of roughly 3.5 million total reads per sample. After sorted cells were lysed in RLT buffer, RNA was extracted with DNase-treated RNeasy Micro or Mini kits, with the choice depending on cell number. Each cell subset was processed on its own to prevent cross-contamination, while patient and healthy donor samples were processed together. The immunoSEQ multiplex PCR was used to amplify TCRB sequences from cDNA, yielding 87-bp fragments that span the CDR3 region. Amplicons were sequenced on the Illumina HiSeq platform. As for the authors' bioinformatics: Synthetic template baselines were used to correct PCR bias computationally, reads within Hamming distance 2 were collapsed together, and singletons that could not be merged were discarded. By aligning reads against IMGT, V, D and J genes, CDR3 length, and insertions or deletions at six rearrangement sites were assigned. Within each subset, clonotype counts were normalized to sorted cell number, and only after that were true diversity and Gini coefficients computed with the tcR R package. Repertoire sharing was quantified using the overlap coefficient calculated on TCRB nucleotide sequences. Out-of-frame TCRB sequences from naive cells were analyzed as a proxy for the pre-selection repertoire. TCRdb stores this immuneACCESS table with in-frame sequences only. Part of the clones is absent; in the studies checked, under half of the shortfall reflects unresolved V genes, and no reason is known for the rest. That table supplies the V and J calls and clone size; D and trimming were determined from the DNA. In this sample the table shows approximately 250,000 clones, around 15% of which occur a single time. The biggest ten clones account for about 0.08% of the sample.

Each donor gave one peripheral blood draw, approximately 100 mL on average, collected into heparinised tubes. A BD FACSAria II and a panel including CD45RO, CCR7, CD25, CD127, CD95 and CD27 were used to sort naive, central memory, regulatory and stem cell-like memory CD4+ T cells. All sorted populations exceeded 95% purity. PBMCs were isolated immediately by Lymphoprep density gradient centrifugation and stained directly without culture. So that batch effects would be minimized, each experiment stained and sorted samples in pairs, pairing one healthy donor with one patient. V is clipped by 2 bases and J by 5 bases, and the sequence between their germline boundaries is 16 bases long. CDR1 and CDR2 (GTSNPN, SVGIG) derive from the germline V gene (reference sequence). The CDR3 numbers 15 residues from cysteine through phenylalanine. Only CDR3 DNA is held: 45 bases, read in frame from base 1.

This chain joins TRBV30 to TRBJ1-5; TRBD1 might be the D gene, on 5 matching bases. This TCR was recovered from a man aged 30 to 45 with type 1 diabetes. The sample taken for sequencing was naive CD4+ T cells from blood. The sample's cell subset or site, from its label and the paper: true naive CD4+ T cells. The DNA sequence reads TGTGCCTGGAGTAAGCCCTTTGTAGGGGATCAGCCCCAGCATTTT. It is translated as CAWSKPFVGDQPQHF.